The 7 T cell receptor beta chains given below trace back to one sample, sequenced in a study of blood T cells in healthy people across ages. For the second PCR, which ran for about 7 to 12 cycles, a sample-barcoded 5' primer and a J-beta primer mix were used. In TCRdb, the 5' RACE reads were re-called with MiXCR into one record per CDR3 protein. The table has 1.5 million to 2 million distinct CDR3 sequences, more than 35% seen once; the top ten hold roughly 23%. The material sequenced was blood. Receptor source: a human donor in good health.

This clonotype showed up just a few times. The chain links TRBV15 to TRBJ2-1; D may be TRBD2 (6 bases). Between the trimmed V and J ends, which lost 3 bases and 3 bases, there was a span of 15 bases. This CDR3 has 16 residues. Germline assignment: CDR1 LNHNV and CDR2 YYDKDF (reference sequence). Written as DNA, the CDR3 is TGTGCCACCAGCAGGGCAACGGAGGGGATCTACAATGAGCAGTTCTTC. It yields the protein CATSRATEGIYNEQFF.

V usage is TRBV7-6 and J usage is TRBJ2-1, with TRBD1 matching over 7 bases. This CDR3 region has 16 residues. The junction had 5 bases not matched to a gene; V was cut back by 1 base and J by 2 bases. Germline CDR1 reads SGHVS; CDR2 reads FNYEAQ. The CDR3 DNA is TGTGCCAGCAGCTTAGATGCCGGGACAGCCTACAATGAGCAGTTCTTC. Translation gives CASSLDAGTAYNEQFF.

The chain employs TRBV29-1 and TRBJ1-5; no clear D gene. The CDR3 runs to 13 residues. Germline-derived CDR1 and CDR2 are SQVTM and ANQGSEA. V lost 4 bases, J lost 6 bases, and 13 bases lay in between. The CDR3 DNA is TGCAGCGTTGTCTGGGCATTTGGTCAGCCCCAGCATTTT. The encoded protein is CSVVWAFGQPQHF.

This chain links TRBV12-3 or TRBV12-4 with TRBJ1-4; tentatively, D is TRBD1 (5 bases). The V end lost 6 bases, the J end lost 8 bases, and 19 bases lay between the germline ends. The CDR3 extends over 15 amino acids. The CDR3 region is CASSRRGGLSEKLFF. The DNA for the CDR3 is TGTGCCAGCAGCCGACGGGGGGGACTCAGCGAAAAACTGTTTTTT.

The rearrangement links TRBV5-5 to TRBJ2-4; TRBD1 might be the D (6 bases). Germline V gene sequence: CDR1 SGHKS, CDR2 YYEKEE (reference sequence). This CDR3 has 15 amino acids. Deletions cut 0 bases from V and 4 bases from J, with 11 bases between. As DNA, the CDR3 is TGTGCCAGCAGCTTGGTCCCAGGGGTTAAAAACATTCAGTACTTC. Its protein product is CASSLVPGVKNIQYF.

This clonotype was detected a few times. The chain has TRBV4-2 and TRBJ2-7; D is possibly TRBD2 (5 bases). V gave up 0 bases and J gave up 6 bases, with 18 bases separating them. Germline V CDR1 and CDR2: LGHNA, YNFKEQ. CDR3 length equals 16 residues. CDR3 sequence: CASSQDPDDRGGEQYF. The CDR3 region has the DNA TGTGCCAGCAGCCAAGATCCAGACGACCGAGGAGGCGAGCAGTACTTC.

This sequence joins TRBV9 and TRBJ1-2, with D uncertain. Trimming took off 7 bases at V and 4 bases at J, with 11 bases between the two ends. Germline V gene sequence: CDR1 SGDLS, CDR2 YYNGEE. The CDR3 totals 12 residues. In nucleotides, the CDR3 is TGTGCCAGCGAGAGCGGGTCCTATGGCTACACCTTC. Amino acids: CASESGSYGYTF.